Below are 7 T cell receptor beta chains sequenced from a single sample in a study of shared clonotypes between healthy human individuals. In the naive CD8 group, cells lacked CD45RO and were positively selected for CCR7, so terminally differentiated effector memory CD45RA+ cells were left out. TCRdb's table, derived via immunoSEQ multiplex PCR, lists solely in-frame clones and lacks some. Seen here are nearly 2 million clones, about 95% observed once, and the top ten hold around 1.2%. The sequenced sample consisted of naive CD8+ T cells sorted from blood. Every receptor here comes from a man aged 18 to 29 in good health.

The chain uses TRBV18 and TRBJ2-7, with 7 bases lining up with TRBD1. Per the germline V gene, CDR1 is KGHSH and CDR2 is LQKENI. Trimming took 4 bases from V and 6 from J; bases not matched to a gene: 12. The CDR3 contains 15 residues. The CDR3 DNA follows: TGTGCCAGCTCACTGTATGACAGGGCGGTGGCCGAGCAGTACTTC. It is translated as CASSLYDRAVAEQYF.

This chain uses TRBV5-1 with TRBJ2-7, with 11 bases aligning to TRBD2. With 3 bases clipped from V and 0 bases from J, the junction kept 2 bases outside the gene matches. The length of the CDR3 is 15 residues. From germline, CDR1 is SGHRS and CDR2 YFSETQ. CDR3 loop: CASSSSGGISYEQYF. The CDR3 bases are TGCGCCAGCAGCTCTAGCGGGGGGATCTCCTACGAGCAGTACTTC.

The CDR3 nucleotides read TGTGCCATCTCCCTCGAAGAAACGGGCCGGGAGCAGCCCCAGCATTTT. This gives the protein CAISLEETGREQPQHF. V usage is TRBV15 and J usage is TRBJ1-5; D remains ambiguous. CDR1 LNHNV and CDR2 YYDKDF come from the germline V gene (reference sequence). The CDR3 is 16 amino acids. Trimming removed 10 bases from V and 7 bases from J, with 26 bases in between.

Points on this clone: Other DNA sequences within the sample encode an identical CDR3. The CDR3, as DNA: TGTGCCAGCAGTTATGGACAGACCTACGAGCAGTACTTC. Its translation: CASSYGQTYEQYF. The chain links TRBV6-5 to TRBJ2-7; D may be TRBD1 (6 bases). The ends were cut back, 3 bases at V and 2 bases at J, with 8 bases in the middle. The CDR3 sequence is 13 residues long. Germline assignment: CDR1 MNHEY and CDR2 SVGAGI.

The V call is TRBV19, the J call TRBJ2-2, with 8 nucleotides matching TRBD1. This CDR3 contains 11 residues. CDR1 is LNHDA and CDR2 is SQIVND in the germline V gene (reference sequence). V shed 8 bases, J shed 13 bases, and the junction held 6 bases outside the gene matches. In DNA form, the CDR3 reads TGTGCCAGTGGACAGGGACTGATGCTGTTTTTT. Encoded protein: CASGQGLMLFF.

The chain employs TRBV10-2 and TRBJ2-7, with D maybe TRBD1 (6 bases). The CDR3 length is 13 residues. Germline V gives CDR1 WSHSY, CDR2 SAAADI. V dropped 4 bases and J dropped 2 bases, with 9 bases sitting between them. CDR3 nucleotides: TGCGCCAGCAGTGGCACAGGGACCTACGAGCAGTACTTC. This gives the protein CASSGTGTYEQYF.

The chain uses TRBV27 and TRBJ1-2; maybe TRBD1 (6 bases). Looked up from germline, CDR1 is MNHEY and CDR2 is SMNVEV (reference sequence). Trimming shortened V by 3 bases and J by 4 bases, and 12 bases separated the two germline ends. This CDR3 is 14 amino acids long. CDR3 loop: CASSLSQGFYGYTF. CDR3 DNA sequence: TGTGCCAGCAGTTTGTCACAGGGATTCTATGGCTACACCTTC.